The 8 T cell receptor beta chains reported below all come from one sample, sequenced in a study of vaccination and CD4 T cells after COVID-19 (dated by TCRdb to between 2020 and 2023). The treatment or condition tag for this specimen amounts to: approximately nine-day PBMC culture with coronavirus spike peptide pools or control peptides (ViraFEST assay). Receptor amplification or capture employed PCR. Sequencing was carried out with an Illumina iSeq 100. DNA from cultured CD4+ T cells underwent TCR sequencing with the Oncomine TCR Beta short-read assay at the Johns Hopkins FTIC core. TCRdb handled the public reads itself, with Q25 trimming in fastp and clone calling in MiXCR, and kept productive beta chains. Each record represents a unique CDR3 protein, reported with the most common genes and DNA among its rows. In this sample the table shows some 12,000 distinct CDR3 sequences, around two fifths of which occur a single time. The ten top clones hold 20% to 30% of the sample.

For these receptors, no antigen is known. The sample taken for sequencing was cultured CD4+ T cells from blood. These receptor sequences come from a human donor with COVID-19.

The V gene is TRBV25-1, the J gene TRBJ1-6, with TRBD1 identical over 10 bases. This CDR3 has 14 residues. Looked up from germline, CDR1 is MGHDK and CDR2 is SYGVNS. With 5 bases clipped from V and 9 bases from J, the junction kept 4 bases outside the gene matches. The CDR3 here is CASSPDRGSSPLHF. The DNA for the CDR3 is TGTGCCAGCAGTCCGGACAGGGGGTCTTCACCCCTCCACTTT.

This clonotype came up a few times. J is TRBJ2-7 and V is TRBV19; possible D gene TRBD2, 5 bases. The germline V gene has CDR1 LNHDA and CDR2 SQIVND (reference sequence). The CDR3 runs to 13 residues. With 7 bases removed from V and 0 bases from J, the gap between germline ends came to 10 bases. As DNA, the CDR3 is TGTGCCAGTATGGACTCAAACTCCTACGAGCAGTACTTC. Translating it yields CASMDSNSYEQYF.

This clonotype has just one count. V is TRBV5-1 and J is TRBJ2-6; 11 nucleotides agree with TRBD1. Per the germline V gene, CDR1 is SGHRS and CDR2 is YFSETQ. V shed 4 bases and J 0 bases; nucleotides not matched to a gene: 3. This CDR3 has 17 amino acids. The CDR3 protein is CASSDGTGGSGANVLTF. The CDR3 DNA follows: TGCGCCAGCAGCGATGGGACAGGGGGCTCTGGGGCCAACGTCCTGACTTTC.

Notes on this clonotype: The junction does not match germline at one end; this may be a read error. This chain uses TRBV15 with TRBJ2-2; D assignment may be TRBD1 or TRBD2 (5 bases each). The germline gives CDR1 LNHNV, CDR2 YYDKDF (reference sequence). This CDR3 has 16 amino acids. The CDR3 region is CVTSRVGTGITGELFF. CDR3 bases: TGTGTCACCAGCAGAGTGGGGACCGGGATCACCGGGGAGCTGTTTTTT.

CDR3 nucleotides: TGTGCCATCAGCGGCGGGACGGCGAGCACAGATACGCAGTATTTT. As protein: CAISGGTASTDTQYF. This sequence joins TRBV10-3 and TRBJ2-3, with a weak D call TRBD2 (6 bases). The germline V gene encodes CDR1 ENHRY and CDR2 SYGVKD. With 6 bases removed from V and 0 bases from J, the gap between germline ends came to 13 bases. CDR3 length: 15 residues.

This chain joins TRBV7-2 and TRBJ1-1; D is ambiguous. CDR1 is SGHTA and CDR2 is FQGNSA in the germline V gene. With 2 bases removed from V and 9 bases from J, the gap between germline ends came to 13 bases. This CDR3 has 13 residues. CDR3 DNA sequence: TGTGCCAGCAGCTTAAAAATAGAGACCCAAGCTTTCTTT. Encoded protein: CASSLKIETQAFF.

This clonotype was seen a few times. This chain links TRBV6-1 with TRBJ2-2, with D possibly being TRBD2 (6 bases). V was shortened by 5 bases and J by 0 bases, with 10 bases between the two germline ends. The CDR3 totals 15 residues. Per germline, CDR1 MNHNS and CDR2 SASEGT. As DNA, the CDR3 is TGTGCCAGCAGTCCGCGGGGAGCGAACACCGGGGAGCTGTTTTTT. Protein product: CASSPRGANTGELFF.

The V call is TRBV11-2, the J call TRBJ2-2, with TRBD1 matching 9 bases. The CDR3 totals 15 residues. V trimming: 2 bases; J trimming: 4 bases; junction bases outside the gene matches: 2. CDR1 SGHAT and CDR2 FQNNGV come from the germline V gene. The chain's CDR3 is CASSLMTGGTGELFF. CDR3 bases: TGTGCCAGCAGCTTAATGACAGGGGGCACCGGGGAGCTGTTTTTT. Combining the CDR3 with reference TRBV11-2 and TRBJ2-2 gives the whole variable domain EAGVAQSPRYKIIEKRQSVAFWCNPISGHATLYWYQQILGQGPKLLIQFQNNGVVDDSQLPKDRFSAERLKGVDSTLKIQPAKLEDSAVYLCASSLMTGGTGELFFGEGSRLTVL.